Listed below are T cell receptor beta chains from one sample, sequenced in a study of cytomegalovirus exposure and HLA in healthy donors. Some clones are missing from TCRdb's copy, which holds only in-frame ones; the method was immunoSEQ multiplex PCR. The data contain about 150,000 clones, 70% to 90% of them singletons. The sample was PBMCs. Receptors originate from a woman aged 18-29 years in good health and CMV-seropositive. The conserved cysteine and the conserved F or W are not part of the CDR3 here.

j_gene: TRBJ2-1
v_gene: TRBV11-3
CDR3aa: ASSLTGNYNEQF

j_gene: TRBJ2-1
v_gene: TRBV7-2
CDR3aa: ASSLGSPSGISYNEQF

j_gene: TRBJ1-4
v_gene: TRBV2
CDR3aa: ASSDVVRATNEKLF

j_gene: TRBJ2-1
v_gene: TRBV5-1
CDR3aa: ASSLGGARNEQF

j_gene: TRBJ2-7
v_gene: TRBV28
CDR3aa: AIASGGGQSYEQY

j_gene: TRBJ1-4
v_gene: TRBV6-5
CDR3aa: ASSLRGNEKLF

j_gene: TRBJ1-2
v_gene: TRBV7-2
CDR3aa: ASSLYRREYGYT

j_gene: TRBJ1-5
v_gene: TRBV7-8
CDR3aa: ASSLRTGGNQPQH

j_gene: TRBJ2-7
v_gene: TRBV20-1
CDR3aa: SARVGLWQY

j_gene: TRBJ1-2
v_gene: TRBV15
CDR3aa: ATSRKGQGIYGYT

j_gene: TRBJ1-5
v_gene: TRBV2
CDR3aa: ASREGIDRTSNQPQH

j_gene: TRBJ1-5
v_gene: TRBV29-1
CDR3aa: SVGQSNQPQH

j_gene: TRBJ1-1
v_gene: TRBV11-3
CDR3aa: ASSLTGDTEAF

j_gene: TRBJ2-7
v_gene: TRBV30
CDR3aa: AWSGGVSSYEQY